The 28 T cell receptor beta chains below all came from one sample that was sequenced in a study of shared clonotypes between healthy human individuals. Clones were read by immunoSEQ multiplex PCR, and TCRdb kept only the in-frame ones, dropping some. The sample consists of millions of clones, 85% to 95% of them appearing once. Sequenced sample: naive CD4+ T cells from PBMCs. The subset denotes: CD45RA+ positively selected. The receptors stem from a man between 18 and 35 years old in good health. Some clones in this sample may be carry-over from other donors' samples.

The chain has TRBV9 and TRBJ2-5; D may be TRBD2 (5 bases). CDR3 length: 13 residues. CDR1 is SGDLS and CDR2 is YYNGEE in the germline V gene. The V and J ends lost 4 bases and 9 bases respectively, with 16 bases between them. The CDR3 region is CASSPPAGEAQYF. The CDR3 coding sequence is TGTGCCAGCAGCCCCCCTGCGGGTGAGGCCCAGTACTTC.

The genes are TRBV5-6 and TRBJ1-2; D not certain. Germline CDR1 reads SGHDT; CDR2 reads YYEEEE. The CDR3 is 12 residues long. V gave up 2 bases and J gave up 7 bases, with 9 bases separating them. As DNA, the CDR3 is TGTGCCAGCAGCTTAAGGGCGTCTGGCTACACCTTC. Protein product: CASSLRASGYTF.

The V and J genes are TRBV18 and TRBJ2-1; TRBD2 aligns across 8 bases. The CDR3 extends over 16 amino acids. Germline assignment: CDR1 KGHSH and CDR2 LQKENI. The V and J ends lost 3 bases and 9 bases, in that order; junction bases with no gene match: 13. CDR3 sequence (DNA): TGTGCCAGCTCACCCCCCGGGACTAGGATCTTGGGTGAGCAGTTCTTC. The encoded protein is CASSPPGTRILGEQFF.

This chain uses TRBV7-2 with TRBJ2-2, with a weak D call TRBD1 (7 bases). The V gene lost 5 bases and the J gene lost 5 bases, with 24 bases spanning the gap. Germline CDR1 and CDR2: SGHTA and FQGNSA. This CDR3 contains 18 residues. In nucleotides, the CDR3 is TGTGCCAGCAGCGCCGCGCCGGGCAGGGGGAGGCGAACCGGGGAGCTGTTTTTT. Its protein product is CASSAAPGRGRRTGELFF.

CDR3 in amino acids: CASSFLTPLGIDTQYF. The CDR3 DNA reads as TGTGCCAGCAGTTTCCTGACTCCCTTAGGAATAGATACGCAGTATTTT. The chain uses TRBV27 and TRBJ2-3, with D unresolved. The germline gives CDR1 MNHEY, CDR2 SMNVEV (reference sequence). The V end was cut by 3 bases, the J end by 5 bases, with 18 bases between. CDR3 length: 16 amino acids.

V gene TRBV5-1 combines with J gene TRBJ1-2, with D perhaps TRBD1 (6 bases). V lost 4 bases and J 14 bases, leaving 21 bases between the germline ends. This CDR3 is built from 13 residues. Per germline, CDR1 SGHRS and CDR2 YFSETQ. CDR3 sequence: CASSNRDNNFPTF. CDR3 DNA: TGCGCCAGCAGCAACCGGGACAACAACTTTCCGACCTTC.

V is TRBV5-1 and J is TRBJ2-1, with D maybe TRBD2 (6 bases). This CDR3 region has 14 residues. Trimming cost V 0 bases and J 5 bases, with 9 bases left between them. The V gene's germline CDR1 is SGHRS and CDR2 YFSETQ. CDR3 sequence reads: CASSLATSDNEQFF. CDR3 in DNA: TGCGCCAGCAGCTTGGCGACTAGTGACAATGAGCAGTTCTTC.

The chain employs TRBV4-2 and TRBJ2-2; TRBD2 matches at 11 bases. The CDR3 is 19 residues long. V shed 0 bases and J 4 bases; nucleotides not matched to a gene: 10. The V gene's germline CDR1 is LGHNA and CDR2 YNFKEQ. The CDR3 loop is CASSQDPTTSGSITGELFF. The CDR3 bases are TGTGCCAGCAGCCAAGACCCCACCACTAGCGGGAGTATCACCGGGGAGCTGTTTTTT.

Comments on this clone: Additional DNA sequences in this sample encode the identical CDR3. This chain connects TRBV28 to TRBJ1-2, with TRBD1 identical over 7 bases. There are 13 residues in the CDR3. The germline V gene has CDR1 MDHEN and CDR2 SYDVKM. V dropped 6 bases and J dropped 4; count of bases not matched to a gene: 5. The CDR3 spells CASRRQGSYGYTF. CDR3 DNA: TGTGCCAGCAGGAGACAGGGTAGCTATGGCTACACCTTC.

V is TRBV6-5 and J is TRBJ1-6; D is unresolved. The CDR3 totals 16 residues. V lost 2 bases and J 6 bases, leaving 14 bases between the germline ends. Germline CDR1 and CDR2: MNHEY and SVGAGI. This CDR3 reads CASSYVAGRGNSPLHF. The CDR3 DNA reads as TGTGCCAGCAGTTACGTTGCCGGACGGGGTAATTCACCCCTCCACTTT.

CDR3 sequence reads: CASSRILTVQETQYF. The CDR3 DNA sequence: TGTGCCAGCAGCAGAATCCTTACAGTCCAAGAGACCCAGTACTTC. The V call is TRBV7-6, the J call TRBJ2-5; unclear D gene. Trimming left V 5 bases short and J 1 base short, with 14 bases between. The CDR3 is 15 residues long. Per germline, CDR1 SGHVS and CDR2 FNYEAQ.

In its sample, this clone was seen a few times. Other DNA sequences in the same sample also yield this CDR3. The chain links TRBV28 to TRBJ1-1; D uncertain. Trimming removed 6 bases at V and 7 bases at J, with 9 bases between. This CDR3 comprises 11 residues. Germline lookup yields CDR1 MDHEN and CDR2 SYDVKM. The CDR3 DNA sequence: TGTGCCAGCAGCCTAGCCAGTGAAGCTTTCTTT. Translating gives CASSLASEAFF.

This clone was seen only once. The CDR3 bases are TGTGCCAGCAGCATAGCGGGAGGCCTAGCCTTCTACAATGAGCAGTTCTTC. This translates into CASSIAGGLAFYNEQFF. This sequence joins TRBV28 and TRBJ2-1; 10 bases map to TRBD2. The CDR3 spans 17 residues. The germline CDR1 and CDR2 sequences are MDHEN and SYDVKM. J gave up 3 bases and V 6 bases, and 11 bases lay outside the gene matches.

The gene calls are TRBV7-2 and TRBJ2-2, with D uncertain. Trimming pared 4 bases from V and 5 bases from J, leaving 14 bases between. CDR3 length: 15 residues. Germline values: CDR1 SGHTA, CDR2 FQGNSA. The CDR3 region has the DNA TGTGCCAGCAGCTCCACCCGCACGGCGACCGGGGAGCTGTTTTTT. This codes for CASSSTRTATGELFF.

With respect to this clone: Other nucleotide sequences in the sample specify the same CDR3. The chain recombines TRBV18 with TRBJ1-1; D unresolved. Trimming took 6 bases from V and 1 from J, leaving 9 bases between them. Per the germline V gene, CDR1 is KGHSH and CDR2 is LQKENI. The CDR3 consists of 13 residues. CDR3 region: CASSLQGNTEAFF. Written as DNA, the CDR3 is TGTGCCAGCTCGTTACAAGGGAACACTGAAGCTTTCTTT.

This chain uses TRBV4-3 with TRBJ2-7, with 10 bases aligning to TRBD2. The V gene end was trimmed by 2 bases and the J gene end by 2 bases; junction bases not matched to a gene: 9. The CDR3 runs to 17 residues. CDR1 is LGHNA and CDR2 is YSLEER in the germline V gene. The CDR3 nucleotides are TGCGCCAGCAGCCAAACTAGCGGGAATCAATGGGCCTACGAGCAGTACTTC. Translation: CASSQTSGNQWAYEQYF.

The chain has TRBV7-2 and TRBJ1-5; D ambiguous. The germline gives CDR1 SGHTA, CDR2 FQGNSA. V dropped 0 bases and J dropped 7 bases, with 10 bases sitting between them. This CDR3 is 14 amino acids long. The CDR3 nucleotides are TGTGCCAGCAGCTTAGCGGGGTTCGGCCAGCCCCAGCATTTT. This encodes CASSLAGFGQPQHF. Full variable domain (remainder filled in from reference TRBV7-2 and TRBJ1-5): GAGVSQSPSNKVTEKGKDVELRCDPISGHTALYWYRQSLGQGLEFLIYFQGNSAPDKSGLPSDRFSAERTGGSVSTLTIQRTQQEDSAVYLCASSLAGFGQPQHFGDGTRLSIL.

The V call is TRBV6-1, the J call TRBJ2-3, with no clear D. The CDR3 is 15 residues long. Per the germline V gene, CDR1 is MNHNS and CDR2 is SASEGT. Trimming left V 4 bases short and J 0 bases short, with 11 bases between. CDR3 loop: CASSASRFSTDTQYF. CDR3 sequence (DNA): TGTGCCAGCAGTGCCTCGCGATTCAGCACAGATACGCAGTATTTT.

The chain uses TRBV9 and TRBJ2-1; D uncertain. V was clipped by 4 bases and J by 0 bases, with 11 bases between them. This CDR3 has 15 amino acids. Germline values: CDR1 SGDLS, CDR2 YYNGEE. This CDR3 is CASSPQESSYNEQFF. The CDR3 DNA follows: TGTGCCAGCAGCCCCCAGGAGAGCTCCTACAATGAGCAGTTCTTC.

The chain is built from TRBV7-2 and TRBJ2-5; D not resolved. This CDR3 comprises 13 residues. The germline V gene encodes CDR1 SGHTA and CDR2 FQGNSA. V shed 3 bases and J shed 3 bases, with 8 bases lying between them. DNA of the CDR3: TGTGCCAGCAGCTTTAGTTCCAAAGAGACCCAGTACTTC. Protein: CASSFSSKETQYF. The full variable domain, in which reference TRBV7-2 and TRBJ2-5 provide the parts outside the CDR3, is GAGVSQSPSNKVTEKGKDVELRCDPISGHTALYWYRQSLGQGLEFLIYFQGNSAPDKSGLPSDRFSAERTGGSVSTLTIQRTQQEDSAVYLCASSFSSKETQYFGPGTRLLVL.

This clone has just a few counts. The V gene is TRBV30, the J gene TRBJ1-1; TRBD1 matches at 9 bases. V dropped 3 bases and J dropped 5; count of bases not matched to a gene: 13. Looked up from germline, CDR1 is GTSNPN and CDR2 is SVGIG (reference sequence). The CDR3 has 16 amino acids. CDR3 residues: CAWSPVGDRVNTEAFF. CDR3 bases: TGTGCCTGGAGCCCAGTTGGGGACAGGGTAAATACTGAAGCTTTCTTT.

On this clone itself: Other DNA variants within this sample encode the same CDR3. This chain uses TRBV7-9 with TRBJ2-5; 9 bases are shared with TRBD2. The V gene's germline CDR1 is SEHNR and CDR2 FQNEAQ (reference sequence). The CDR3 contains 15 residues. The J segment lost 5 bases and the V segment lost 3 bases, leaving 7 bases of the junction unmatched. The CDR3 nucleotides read TGTGCCAGCAGCTTGGTAGCGGGAGTGGGGGAGACCCAGTACTTC. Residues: CASSLVAGVGETQYF. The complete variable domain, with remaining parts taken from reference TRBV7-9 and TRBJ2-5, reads DTGVSQNPRHKITKRGQNVTFRCDPISEHNRLYWYRQTLGQGPEFLTYFQNEAQLEKSRLLSDRFSAERPKGSFSTLEIQRTEQGDSAMYLCASSLVAGVGETQYFGPGTRLLVL.

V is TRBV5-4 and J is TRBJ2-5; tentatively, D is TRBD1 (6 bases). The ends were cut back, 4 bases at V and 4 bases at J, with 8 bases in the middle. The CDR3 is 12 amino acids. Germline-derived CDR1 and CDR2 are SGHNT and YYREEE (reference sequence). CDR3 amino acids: CASSRGGETQYF. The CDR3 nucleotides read TGTGCCAGCAGCCGAGGGGGAGAGACCCAGTACTTC. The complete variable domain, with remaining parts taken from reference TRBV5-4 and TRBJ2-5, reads ETGVTQSPTHLIKTRGQQVTLRCSSQSGHNTVSWYQQALGQGPQFIFQYYREEENGRGNFPPRFSGLQFPNYSSELNVNALELDDSALYLCASSRGGETQYFGPGTRLLVL.

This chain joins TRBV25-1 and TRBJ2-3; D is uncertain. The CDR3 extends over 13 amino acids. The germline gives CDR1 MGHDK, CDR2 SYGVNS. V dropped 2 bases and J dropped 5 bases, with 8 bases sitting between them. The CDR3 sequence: CASSEMGLDTQYF. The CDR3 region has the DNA TGTGCCAGCAGTGAAATGGGGTTAGATACGCAGTATTTT.

CDR3 amino acids: CAISGGQGALDEQFF. The CDR3 DNA sequence: TGTGCCATCAGTGGGGGACAGGGGGCTTTAGATGAGCAGTTCTTC. The V gene is TRBV10-3, the J gene TRBJ2-1, with TRBD1 matching 12 bases. J was trimmed by 8 bases and V by 4 bases; bases with no gene match: 6. CDR3 length: 15 residues. Looked up from germline, CDR1 is ENHRY and CDR2 is SYGVKD.

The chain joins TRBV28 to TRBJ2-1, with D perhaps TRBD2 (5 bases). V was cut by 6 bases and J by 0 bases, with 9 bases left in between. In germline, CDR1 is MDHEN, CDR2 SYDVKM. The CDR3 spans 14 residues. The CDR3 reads CASSVTSSYNEQFF. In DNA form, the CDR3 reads TGTGCCAGCAGCGTTACTAGCTCCTACAATGAGCAGTTCTTC.

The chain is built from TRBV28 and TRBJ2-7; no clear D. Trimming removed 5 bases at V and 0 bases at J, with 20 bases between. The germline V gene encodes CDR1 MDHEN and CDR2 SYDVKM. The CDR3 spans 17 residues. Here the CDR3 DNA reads TGTGCCAGCAGTCAAGATAGCCGGACGGTAAACTCCTACGAGCAGTACTTC. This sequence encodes CASSQDSRTVNSYEQYF.

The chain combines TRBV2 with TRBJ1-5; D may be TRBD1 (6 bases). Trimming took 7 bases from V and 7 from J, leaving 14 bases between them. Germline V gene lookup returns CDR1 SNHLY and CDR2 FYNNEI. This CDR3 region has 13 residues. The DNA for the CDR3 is TGTGCCAGCACCTCAGGGGAGTCACAGCCCCAGCATTTT. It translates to CASTSGESQPQHF.